One and the same sample provided the 28 T cell receptor beta chains below, sequenced in a study of blood T cell repertoires in COVID-19. Libraries were prepared by immunoSEQ multiplex PCR; TCRdb keeps only in-frame clonotypes and omits some of them. The table lists some 160,000 clones, roughly 93% of them singletons. The sample consisted of peripheral blood. The receptor source for this set is a man between 18 and 29 years old with acute or convalescent COVID-19.

The rearrangement links TRBV6-5 to TRBJ1-2; D unclear. The CDR3 has 14 residues. CDR1 is MNHEY, CDR2 SVGAGI, per germline. The ends were cut back, 4 bases at V and 4 bases at J, with 13 bases in the middle. The DNA for the CDR3 is TGTGCCAGCAGTTCCGATTGGAGGAGCTATGGCTACACCTTC. Its protein product is CASSSDWRSYGYTF.

The gene calls are TRBV6-5 and TRBJ1-2; 8 nucleotides agree with TRBD1. The CDR3 length is 15 residues. Germline V gives CDR1 MNHEY, CDR2 SVGAGI. Trimming removed 4 bases from V and 3 bases from J; junction bases left unmatched: 7. CDR3 loop: CASSLTQGAHYGYTF. CDR3 bases: TGTGCCAGCAGTTTAACGCAGGGGGCCCACTATGGCTACACCTTC.

The chain couples TRBV6-5 to TRBJ1-1; 8 nucleotides line up with TRBD1. From germline, CDR1 is MNHEY and CDR2 SVGAGI. With 2 bases clipped from V and 4 bases from J, the junction kept 6 bases outside the gene matches. The CDR3 consists of 15 residues. CDR3 nucleotide sequence: TGTGCCAGCAGTTACACAGTTACAGGGGGCACTGAAGCTTTCTTT. This encodes CASSYTVTGGTEAFF.

The genes are TRBV25-1 and TRBJ2-7, with TRBD1 matching over 8 bases. CDR3 length: 12 amino acids. J lost 6 bases, V lost 4 bases, and 2 bases had no gene match. Germline CDR1 reads MGHDK; CDR2 reads SYGVNS. DNA for the CDR3: TGTGCCAGCAGTGGGACAGGGATCGAGCAGTACTTC. Translating gives CASSGTGIEQYF.

Only a few counts were recorded for this clone. The rearrangement joins TRBV2 to TRBJ1-2, with D possibly matching TRBD1 (5 bases). The CDR3 contains 13 residues. V dropped 7 bases and J dropped 3 bases, with 12 bases sitting between them. Per the germline V gene, CDR1 is SNHLY and CDR2 is FYNNEI. CDR3 sequence: CASNSGRDYGYTF. The CDR3, as DNA: TGTGCCAGCAATTCAGGGAGGGACTATGGCTACACCTTC.

V gene TRBV6-5 combines with J gene TRBJ1-5; perhaps TRBD1 as D (5 bases). Trimming removed 8 bases at V and 0 bases at J, with 11 bases between. CDR1 MNHEY and CDR2 SVGAGI come from the germline V gene. The CDR3 totals 14 residues. The CDR3 DNA reads as TGTGCCAGCCTACAGGCTTATAGCAATCAGCCCCAGCATTTT. Protein product: CASLQAYSNQPQHF.

J is TRBJ2-5 and V is TRBV25-1, with 11 bases matching TRBD2. The junction had 14 bases not matched to a gene; V was cut back by 7 bases and J by 4 bases. This CDR3 region has 17 residues. Looked up from germline, CDR1 is MGHDK and CDR2 is SYGVNS. CDR3 sequence: CASTGSAMLAGGETQYF. In DNA form, the CDR3 reads TGTGCCAGCACTGGATCGGCAATGCTAGCGGGGGGAGAGACCCAGTACTTC.

The chain is built from TRBV24-1 and TRBJ2-1; 10 nucleotides agree with TRBD1. Germline V gene sequence: CDR1 KGHDR, CDR2 SFDVKD. This CDR3 is built from 16 residues. With V trimmed by 3 bases and J by 7 bases, 8 bases remained unmatched. CDR3 region: CATSDPTGGRKNEQFF. DNA for the CDR3: TGTGCCACCAGTGATCCGACAGGGGGCAGGAAGAATGAGCAGTTCTTC.

Written as DNA, the CDR3 is TGTGCCAGCAGCTTAACAGAGAACTCTGGGGCCAACGTCCTGACTTTC. Translated: CASSLTENSGANVLTF. This chain uses TRBV11-2 with TRBJ2-6; D gene ambiguous. V lost 2 bases and J 0 bases, leaving 8 bases between the germline ends. Per the germline V gene, CDR1 is SGHAT and CDR2 is FQNNGV. CDR3 length: 16 residues.

The chain couples TRBV6-6 to TRBJ1-2, with D possibly being TRBD1 (6 bases). Trimming took 5 bases from V and 11 from J, leaving 18 bases between them. Germline assignment: CDR1 MNHNY and CDR2 SVGAGI (reference sequence). CDR3 size: 13 residues. The DNA for the CDR3 is TGTGCCAGCAGTCCCGAGCTGGGGGCTTTGTACACCTTC. Protein: CASSPELGALYTF.

The rearrangement uses TRBV30 and TRBJ1-5, with 10 bases fitting TRBD1. Germline V gives CDR1 GTSNPN, CDR2 SVGIG (reference sequence). V was pared by 2 bases and J by 1 base, with 11 bases of the junction left unmatched. There are 18 residues in the CDR3. CDR3 bases: TGTGCCTGGAGTCCCGGGGACAGGGGCATTCGGAGCAATCAGCCCCAGCATTTT. Protein product: CAWSPGDRGIRSNQPQHF.

This clone is a singleton in its sample. V and J are TRBV20-1 and TRBJ1-2; a weak D match, TRBD1 (5 bases). V lost 3 bases to trimming and J lost 2 bases, with 13 bases between them. The CDR3 is made up of 14 amino acids. CDR1 and CDR2 (germline): DFQATT, SNEGSKA (reference sequence). CDR3 nucleotide sequence: TGCAGTGCTAGTGCAGGGTCGGGCAACTATGGCTACACCTTC. As protein: CSASAGSGNYGYTF.

This CDR3 reads CASTTGAREDYEQYF. The CDR3 DNA reads as TGTGCCAGCACCACAGGGGCCAGGGAAGACTACGAGCAGTACTTC. The V gene is TRBV21-1, the J gene TRBJ2-7; the tabulated D call, TRBD1, remains unverified against the DNA. TRBV21-1 is labeled a pseudogene. The CDR3 contains 15 residues.

The chain couples TRBV6-5 to TRBJ2-1, with D possibly TRBD2 on 5 matching bases. V was clipped by 6 bases and J by 7 bases, with 10 bases between them. CDR1 is MNHEY and CDR2 is SVGAGI in the germline V gene. CDR3 length equals 12 residues. Here the CDR3 reads CASRPGINEQFF. CDR3 sequence (DNA): TGTGCCAGCAGGCCGGGAATAAATGAGCAGTTCTTC.

The chain employs TRBV20-1 and TRBJ1-2; the D gene is possibly TRBD1 (6 bases). V was pared by 3 bases and J by 7 bases, with 12 bases between. CDR1 is DFQATT, CDR2 SNEGSKA, per germline (reference sequence). The CDR3 totals 12 residues. Written as DNA, the CDR3 is TGCAGTGCTAGTCCAGGGGTAGGTGGCTACACCTTC. It specifies CSASPGVGGYTF.

The V call is TRBV18, the J call TRBJ2-5; 7 nucleotides match TRBD1. CDR1 KGHSH and CDR2 LQKENI come from the germline V gene. This CDR3 has 14 amino acids. The V segment lost 3 bases and the J segment 5 bases; nucleotides outside the gene matches: 6. The CDR3 nucleotides are TGTGCCAGCTCACCCTTACAGGGGCTGGAGACCCAGTACTTC. It encodes CASSPLQGLETQYF.

V usage is TRBV6-5 and J usage is TRBJ1-2; D perhaps matches TRBD1 (5 bases). The germline V gene encodes CDR1 MNHEY and CDR2 SVGAGI. The CDR3 has 16 residues. V lost 2 bases and J 5 bases, leaving 18 bases between the germline ends. CDR3 residues: CASSYERGTLVYGYTF. In DNA, the CDR3 is TGTGCCAGCAGTTACGAGCGGGGCACCCTAGTTTATGGCTACACCTTC.

V and J are TRBV10-2 and TRBJ2-7; 7 bases are a match to TRBD1. Germline values: CDR1 WSHSY, CDR2 SAAADI. V was pared by 0 bases and J by 3 bases, with 2 bases of the junction left unmatched. CDR3 length: 14 amino acids. The CDR3 reads CASSESGQLYEQYF. As DNA, the CDR3 is TGCGCCAGCAGTGAGTCGGGACAGCTCTACGAGCAGTACTTC.

The chain uses TRBV28 and TRBJ1-5; D possibly corresponds to TRBD1 (5 bases). Germline CDR1 reads MDHEN; CDR2 reads SYDVKM. The CDR3 spans 16 residues. The V and J ends lost 3 bases and 0 bases respectively, with 12 bases between them. The CDR3 region has the DNA TGTGCCAGCAGTTTGGGGGGTTTTGTTAGCAATCAGCCCCAGCATTTT. It yields the protein CASSLGGFVSNQPQHF.

The table lists this clone with a count of one. J is TRBJ1-3 and V is TRBV27, with TRBD1 matching over 9 bases. Germline lookup yields CDR1 MNHEY and CDR2 SMNVEV (reference sequence). The trim removed 6 bases at V and 0 bases at J, leaving 9 bases unmatched. This CDR3 has 17 amino acids. The CDR3 region is CASRESYRGPSGNTIYF. CDR3 bases: TGTGCCAGCAGGGAAAGCTACAGGGGGCCCTCTGGAAACACCATATATTTT.

The rearrangement joins TRBV9 to TRBJ2-6; D gene unclear. V gave up 1 base and J gave up 3 bases, with 14 bases separating them. Germline V CDR1 and CDR2: SGDLS, YYNGEE. This CDR3 is built from 17 residues. CDR3 bases: TGTGCCAGCAGCGTAAATCAGGCTCCTTATGGGGCCAACGTCCTGACTTTC. This codes for CASSVNQAPYGANVLTF.

The J gene is TRBJ1-2, the V gene TRBV30; unclear D gene. CDR3 size: 11 residues. V dropped 1 base and J dropped 8 bases, with 8 bases sitting between them. Germline V CDR1 and CDR2: GTSNPN, SVGIG (reference sequence). The CDR3 loop is CAWSDIGGYTF. The CDR3 bases are TGTGCCTGGAGTGATATTGGCGGCTACACCTTC. Looking up the rest from reference TRBV30 and TRBJ1-2 gives the full variable domain: SQTIHQWPATLVQPVGSPLSLECTVEGTSNPNLYWYRQAAGRGLQLLFYSVGIGQISSEVPQNLSASRPQDRQFILSSKKLLLSDSGFYLCAWSDIGGYTFGSGTRLTVV.

The V gene is TRBV6-5, the J gene TRBJ1-1; TRBD1 matches at 7 bases. The CDR3 has 15 residues. The J segment lost 4 bases and the V segment lost 10 bases, leaving 15 bases of the junction unmatched. The germline gives CDR1 MNHEY, CDR2 SVGAGI. CDR3 sequence (DNA): TGTGCCACCTCCATCGACAGGGTACGCGGCACTGAAGCTTTCTTT. Translation: CATSIDRVRGTEAFF.

The CDR3 protein is CASRGSRENYGYTF. The DNA of the CDR3 is TGTGCCAGCAGGGGGTCGAGGGAGAACTATGGCTACACCTTC. V gene TRBV6-1 combines with J gene TRBJ1-2; D is undetermined. Germline V gene data show CDR1 as MNHNS and CDR2 as SASEGT. Trimming took 6 bases from V and 2 from J, leaving 13 bases between them. The CDR3 length is 14 residues.

The rearrangement links TRBV18 to TRBJ1-2; the D is unclear. The length of the CDR3 is 14 residues. The germline gives CDR1 KGHSH, CDR2 LQKENI. Trimming pared 2 bases from V and 1 base from J, leaving 8 bases between. The CDR3 spells CASSPTVNNYGYTF. CDR3 DNA: TGTGCCAGCTCACCAACGGTGAATAACTATGGCTACACCTTC.

This rearrangement joins TRBV27 to TRBJ1-6; the D gene is possibly TRBD1 (6 bases). The CDR3 has 16 amino acids. Germline CDR1 and CDR2: MNHEY and SMNVEV (reference sequence). With 7 bases removed from V and 7 bases from J, the gap between germline ends came to 20 bases. CDR3 bases: TGTGCCAGCACCCCATGGGGGGGCCCCGGGAATTCACCCCTCCACTTT. It yields the protein CASTPWGGPGNSPLHF.

V is TRBV6-5 and J is TRBJ1-1; TRBD1 agrees at 10 bases. The CDR3 runs 14 residues. V lost 2 bases, J lost 4 bases, and 1 base stayed unmatched. Germline assignment: CDR1 MNHEY and CDR2 SVGAGI. The DNA of the CDR3 is TGTGCCAGCAGTTACCGGACAGGGGGCACTGAAGCTTTCTTT. It is translated as CASSYRTGGTEAFF.

This chain links TRBV7-9 with TRBJ2-7; D not resolved. The length of the CDR3 is 14 residues. Germline assignment: CDR1 SEHNR and CDR2 FQNEAQ (reference sequence). The ends were cut back, 2 bases at V and 1 base at J, with 9 bases in the middle. The CDR3 DNA is TGTGCCAGCAGCTTACGTGCAGTTTCCTACGAGCAGTACTTC. This codes for CASSLRAVSYEQYF.